The next 18 T cell receptor beta chains were all read from a single sample in a study of blood T cell repertoires in COVID-19 (TCRdb year 2020). The library was made by the immunoSEQ multiplex PCR assay. The table comes from immuneACCESS by way of TCRdb, which keeps in-frame sequences with V and J called. Part of the clones is missing from these tables; in studies checked, under half for an unresolved V gene and the rest for unknown reasons. The sample table records 150,000 to 190,000 clones; 85% of these occur just once. The ten largest account for 8.3% of the sample. Material for sequencing was peripheral blood. Every receptor here comes from a woman between 55 and 75 years old with COVID-19, enrolled during active disease.

This chain connects TRBV7-3 to TRBJ1-1, with D unresolved. Trimming took 3 bases from V and 8 from J, leaving 10 bases between them. The CDR3 is 12 amino acids. Per the germline V gene, CDR1 is SGHTA and CDR2 is FQGTGA. CDR3 loop: CASSFLGGEAFF. CDR3 bases: TGTGCCAGCAGCTTTTTAGGCGGGGAAGCTTTCTTT.

V is TRBV6-2 or TRBV6-3 and J is TRBJ2-7; no definite D call. This CDR3 is built from 16 residues. The germline V gene has CDR1 MNHEY and CDR2 SVGEGT. V was pared by 3 bases and J by 2 bases, with 17 bases between. The CDR3 DNA reads as TGTGCCAGCAGTTATCCCCCCTTGTTGGGCACCTACGAGCAGTACGTC. Encoded protein: CASSYPPLLGTYEQYV.

The chain combines TRBV9 with TRBJ2-7; D possibly corresponds to TRBD1 (6 bases). Looked up from germline, CDR1 is SGDLS and CDR2 is YYNGEE. There are 16 residues in the CDR3. Trimming left V 4 bases short and J 2 bases short, with 19 bases between. CDR3 nucleotide sequence: TGTGCCAGCAGCATACTCAGGGGCAAGGGTCCCTACGAGCAGTACGTC. Its protein is CASSILRGKGPYEQYV.

This clone was seen only once. The V and J genes are TRBV5-1 and TRBJ2-7, with TRBD1 identical over 12 bases. The CDR3 has 15 amino acids. V shed 4 bases, J shed 1 base, and the junction held 3 bases outside the gene matches. CDR1 SGHRS and CDR2 YFSETQ come from the germline V gene. The CDR3 nucleotides read TGCGCCAGCAGCGAGGGACAGGGGGCATCCTACGAGCAGTACTTC. Translation: CASSEGQGASYEQYF.

The V and J genes are TRBV5-1 and TRBJ2-2; 10 nucleotides agree with TRBD1. The junction had 5 bases not matched to a gene; V was cut back by 8 bases and J by 4 bases. Germline V gene lookup returns CDR1 SGHRS and CDR2 YFSETQ. This CDR3 is 14 amino acids long. CDR3 protein: CASRQGAGTGELFF. Written as DNA, the CDR3 is TGCGCCAGTAGACAGGGGGCAGGCACCGGGGAGCTGTTTTTT.

In this sample, this clone turned up once. The chain recombines TRBV7-2 with TRBJ2-1; 8 nucleotides align to TRBD2. The CDR3 runs 15 residues. V lost 8 bases and J lost 10; bases outside the gene matches: 16. Germline values: CDR1 SGHTA, CDR2 FQGNSA. The CDR3 loop is CASRFSGVRVSEQFF. CDR3 bases: TGTGCCAGCCGTTTTAGCGGGGTCCGGGTTTCGGAGCAGTTCTTC.

The V call is TRBV9, the J call TRBJ2-1; 10 bases are a match to TRBD1. Germline loops: CDR1 SGDLS, CDR2 YYNGEE. V lost 0 bases and J lost 4; bases outside the gene matches: 1. The length of the CDR3 is 15 residues. The CDR3 reads CASSVVGQGYNEQFF. CDR3 bases: TGTGCCAGCAGCGTAGTGGGACAGGGGTACAATGAGCAGTTCTTC.

CDR3 residues: CASSGEVSGANVLTF. The CDR3 DNA sequence: TGTGCCAGCAGCGGAGAGGTATCTGGGGCCAACGTCCTGACTTTC. This rearrangement joins TRBV9 to TRBJ2-6; D ambiguous. V was shortened by 3 bases and J by 1 base, with 8 bases between the two germline ends. This CDR3 is 15 amino acids long. CDR1 and CDR2 (germline): SGDLS, YYNGEE. Combining the CDR3 with reference TRBV9 and TRBJ2-6 gives the whole variable domain DSGVTQTPKHLITATGQRVTLRCSPRSGDLSVYWYQQSLDQGLQFLIQYYNGEERAKGNILERFSAQQFPDLHSELNLSSLELGDSALYFCASSGEVSGANVLTFGAGSRLTVL.

The V and J genes are TRBV7-9 and TRBJ1-6; TRBD1 might be the D (6 bases). From germline, CDR1 is SEHNR and CDR2 FQNEAQ (reference sequence). Trimming shortened V by 4 bases and J by 5 bases, and 15 bases separated the two germline ends. The CDR3 loop spans 16 amino acids. The CDR3 region is CASSSLPGQNNSPLHF. For the CDR3, the DNA is TGTGCCAGCAGCTCACTCCCTGGACAGAATAATTCACCCCTCCACTTT.

This clone appeared once. This rearrangement joins TRBV5-1 to TRBJ1-1; no clear D gene. This CDR3 is built from 13 residues. V was cut by 4 bases and J by 11 bases, with 18 bases left in between. Germline CDR1 SGHRS, CDR2 YFSETQ. The CDR3 bases are TGCGCCAGCAGCCCCGACCGCGGGGTGGCGGCTTTCTTT. Its protein product is CASSPDRGVAAFF.

The CDR3 nucleotides read TGTGCCAGCAGCTTGGCCTCCGCGAGGGGAAACACCATATATTTT. Its protein product is CASSLASARGNTIYF. This rearrangement joins TRBV5-8 to TRBJ1-3, with D unclear. In germline, CDR1 is SGHTS, CDR2 YDEGEE. Trimming pared 0 bases from V and 4 bases from J, leaving 11 bases between. CDR3 length equals 15 residues.

The V call is TRBV14, the J call TRBJ1-5; D gene unclear. CDR3 size: 12 residues. In germline, CDR1 is SGHDN, CDR2 FVKESK. Trimming removed 5 bases at V and 4 bases at J, with 6 bases between. CDR3 DNA sequence: TGTGCCAGCAGCTTTCGTAATCAGCCCCAGCATTTT. Encoded protein: CASSFRNQPQHF.

The chain couples TRBV6-5 to TRBJ2-2; TRBD1 is a possible D gene (6 bases). V lost 4 bases to trimming and J lost 6 bases, with 12 bases between them. The CDR3 consists of 14 residues. Germline V gene lookup returns CDR1 MNHEY and CDR2 SVGAGI. CDR3 sequence (DNA): TGTGCCAGCAGTTTAATACAGGGTCCCGGGGAGCTGTTTTTT. It codes for CASSLIQGPGELFF.

The gene calls are TRBV11-1 and TRBJ2-7; D might be TRBD1 (5 bases). CDR3 length: 15 residues. Germline-derived CDR1 and CDR2 are SGHAT and FQDESV (reference sequence). V lost 1 base and J lost 3, with 13 bases in between. CDR3 in DNA: TGTGCCAGCAGCTTAGGGGGCCCCACTTTCTACGAGCAGTACTTC. Its translation: CASSLGGPTFYEQYF. Using reference TRBV11-1 and TRBJ2-7 for the parts outside the CDR3, the full variable domain is EAEVAQSPRYKITEKSQAVAFWCDPISGHATLYWYRQILGQGPELLVQFQDESVVDDSQLPKDRFSAERLKGVDSTLKIQPAELGDSAMYLCASSLGGPTFYEQYFGPGTRLTVT.

The chain combines TRBV29-1 with TRBJ1-1, with 7 bases that match TRBD1. CDR1 and CDR2 (germline): SQVTM, ANQGSEA. Trimming cost V 6 bases and J 4 bases; bases outside gene matches: 11. The CDR3 spans 14 residues. The CDR3 spells CSVVVLDRFTEAFF. The CDR3, as DNA: TGCAGCGTAGTCGTTCTGGACAGGTTCACTGAAGCTTTCTTT.

This chain connects TRBV9 to TRBJ1-2; a possible D gene is TRBD1 (5 bases). The CDR3 covers 13 residues. The V and J ends lost 3 bases and 3 bases respectively, with 9 bases between them. Germline loops: CDR1 SGDLS, CDR2 YYNGEE. This chain's CDR3 is CASSEGQDYGYTF. The CDR3 nucleotides read TGTGCCAGCAGCGAGGGGCAGGACTATGGCTACACCTTC.

The rearrangement uses TRBV5-1 and TRBJ2-3; maybe TRBD1 (5 bases). The germline V gene has CDR1 SGHRS and CDR2 YFSETQ. This CDR3 spans 15 amino acids. Trimming left V 4 bases short and J 0 bases short, with 12 bases between. The CDR3 DNA is TGCGCCAGCAGCCCGACAGAGTTCAGCACAGATACGCAGTATTTT. Its translation: CASSPTEFSTDTQYF.

The rearrangement uses TRBV6-5 and TRBJ1-3; D is ambiguous. In germline, CDR1 is MNHEY, CDR2 SVGAGI. The CDR3 is 13 amino acids. With 4 bases removed from V and 0 bases from J, the gap between germline ends came to 4 bases. The CDR3 nucleotides read TGTGCCAGCAGTTCTATCTCTGGAAACACCATATATTTT. Its protein is CASSSISGNTIYF.